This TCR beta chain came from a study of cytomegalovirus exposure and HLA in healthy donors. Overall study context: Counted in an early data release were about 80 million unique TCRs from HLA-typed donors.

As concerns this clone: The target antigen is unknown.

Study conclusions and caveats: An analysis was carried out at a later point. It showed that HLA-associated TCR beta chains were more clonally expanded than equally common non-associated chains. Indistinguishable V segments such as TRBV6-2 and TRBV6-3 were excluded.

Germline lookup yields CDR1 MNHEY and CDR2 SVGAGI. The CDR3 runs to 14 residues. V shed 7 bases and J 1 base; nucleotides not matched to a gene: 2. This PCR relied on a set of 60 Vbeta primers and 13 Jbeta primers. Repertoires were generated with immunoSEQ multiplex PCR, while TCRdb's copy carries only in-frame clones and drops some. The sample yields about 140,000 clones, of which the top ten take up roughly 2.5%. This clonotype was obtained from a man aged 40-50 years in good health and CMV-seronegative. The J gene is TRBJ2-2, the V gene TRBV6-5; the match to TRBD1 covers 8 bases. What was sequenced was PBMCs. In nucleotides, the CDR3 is TGTGCCAGCACCAGGGGGCAGAACACCGGGGAGCTGTTTTTT. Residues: CASTRGQNTGELFF.